Below, one TCR beta chain is given with its context. This specimen comes from a study of blood T cell repertoires in COVID-19. Background on the study: Material from acute and convalescent COVID-19 was sourced from the United States, Italy and Spain. Sample material is recorded as cDNA or gDNA derived from T cells, B-cell-depleted T cells, or PBMCs.

Study processing details: Nucleated cell counts were estimated from reference gene primer amplification. Clones were read by immunoSEQ multiplex PCR, and TCRdb kept only the in-frame ones, dropping some. The D gene and trimming were derived from the DNA, and the V and J assignments and clone size from that table. Of under 170,000 clones detected, 80% to 90% appear once; the ten largest clones hold less than 3.5%. CDR3 length: 15 residues. Germline CDR1 and CDR2: LNHDA and SQIVND (reference sequence). After removal of 5 bases from V and 5 bases from J, the junction contained 8 bases not matched to a gene.

Sequencing was carried out using peripheral blood. The chain employs TRBV19 and TRBJ2-5; 10 nucleotides match TRBD2. This clonotype was sampled from a man in his 70s with acute or convalescent COVID-19. CDR3 amino acids: CASSPSGSISETQYF. CDR3 DNA: TGTGCCAGTAGTCCTAGCGGGAGTATTTCGGAGACCCAGTACTTC.